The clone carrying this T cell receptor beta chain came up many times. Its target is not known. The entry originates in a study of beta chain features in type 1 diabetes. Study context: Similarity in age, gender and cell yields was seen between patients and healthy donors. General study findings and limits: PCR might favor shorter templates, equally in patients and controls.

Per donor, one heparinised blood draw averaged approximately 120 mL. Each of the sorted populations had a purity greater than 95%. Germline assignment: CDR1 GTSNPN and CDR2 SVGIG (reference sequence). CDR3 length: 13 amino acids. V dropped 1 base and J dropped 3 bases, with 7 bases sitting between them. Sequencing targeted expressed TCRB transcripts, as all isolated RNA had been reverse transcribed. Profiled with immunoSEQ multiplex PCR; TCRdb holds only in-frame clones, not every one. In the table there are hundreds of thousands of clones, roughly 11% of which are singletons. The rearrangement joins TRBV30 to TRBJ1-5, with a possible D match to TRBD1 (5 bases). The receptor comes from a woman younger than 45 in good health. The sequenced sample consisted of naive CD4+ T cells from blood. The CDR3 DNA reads TGTGCCTGGAGTGCAGGGCTCAATCAGCCCCAGCATTTT. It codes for CAWSAGLNQPQHF.